These T cell receptor beta chains were read from a single sample in a study of CD8 T cells in ankylosing spondylitis. TCRdb re-analysed the 5' RACE reads in MiXCR, keeping a single row per CDR3 protein. The table shows about 340,000 distinct CDR3 sequences, with 6.5% to 10% occurring only once. The sample consisted of blood, either unsorted or a sorted T cell fraction (not recorded which). These receptors all stem from a male donor with ankylosing spondylitis. The CDR3 runs from the conserved cysteine through the conserved F or W. Fields, in order: CDR3 DNA, CDR3 protein, V gene, D gene, J gene, clone size. A D gene is named only where the DNA matches it firmly. Clone size is shown for a subset of rows, as once, few, many or a class of expanded clone.

CDR3nt: TGTGCCAGCAGCCCAGCGCCTTCAGGGGGCGATGAAAAACTGTTTTTT
CDR3aa: CASSPAPSGGDEKLFF
v_gene: TRBV5-5
d_gene: TRBD1
j_gene: TRBJ1-4
abundance: many

CDR3nt: TGCAGTGCTAGTCAGGACAGGGGCGGCCGGAACTATGGCTACACCTTC
CDR3aa: CSASQDRGGRNYGYTF
v_gene: TRBV20-1
d_gene: TRBD1
j_gene: TRBJ1-2
abundance: .

CDR3nt: TGCGCCAGCAGGGAACAGGGGTCCTCCTACGAGCAGTACTTC
CDR3aa: CASREQGSSYEQYF
v_gene: TRBV5-1
d_gene: TRBD1
j_gene: TRBJ2-7
abundance: few

CDR3nt: TGTGCCAGCAGCTTAGCCAGGGGGCCTCGCGAGCAGTACTTC
CDR3aa: CASSLARGPREQYF
v_gene: TRBV7-2
d_gene: TRBD1
j_gene: TRBJ2-7
abundance: many

CDR3nt: TGTGCCAGCAGCTTTACAGCTGTCGAGACCCAGTACTTC
CDR3aa: CASSFTAVETQYF
v_gene: TRBV7-2
d_gene: .
j_gene: TRBJ2-5
abundance: .

CDR3nt: TGTGCCAGCAGCCCCATTTGGTTAGCGGGGAGAGAAGGCAATGAGCAGTTCTTC
CDR3aa: CASSPIWLAGREGNEQFF
v_gene: TRBV9
d_gene: TRBD2
j_gene: TRBJ2-1
abundance: few

CDR3nt: TGTGCCAGCAGCTTAGGGGTCCAGGATAATTATAGCAATCAGCCCCAGCATTTT
CDR3aa: CASSLGVQDNYSNQPQHF
v_gene: TRBV5-5
d_gene: .
j_gene: TRBJ1-5
abundance: few

CDR3nt: TGTGCCAGCAGCGGGGGGGTTGGGACACGTGGAGCTTTCTTT
CDR3aa: CASSGGVGTRGAFF
v_gene: TRBV7-3
d_gene: .
j_gene: TRBJ1-1
abundance: .

CDR3nt: TGTGCCAGTCGACAGGATGCTGGAAACACCATATATTTT
CDR3aa: CASRQDAGNTIYF
v_gene: TRBV6-1
d_gene: .
j_gene: TRBJ1-3
abundance: few

CDR3nt: TGCGCCAGCAGCTTGTTTCGTAACTCCTATAATTCACCCCTCCACTTT
CDR3aa: CASSLFRNSYNSPLHF
v_gene: TRBV5-1
d_gene: .
j_gene: TRBJ1-6
abundance: .

CDR3nt: TGCAGTGCTAGATTTTCGCGCTACGAGCAGTACTTC
CDR3aa: CSARFSRYEQYF
v_gene: TRBV20-1
d_gene: .
j_gene: TRBJ2-7
abundance: .

CDR3nt: TGTGCCAGCAGCCAAGTTGGAGGGGGGGAAAACATTCAGTACTTC
CDR3aa: CASSQVGGGENIQYF
v_gene: TRBV4-2
d_gene: .
j_gene: TRBJ2-4
abundance: many

CDR3nt: TGTGCCAGCAGTTTAGGAGGGGACAGGGGTTTCGAGCAGTACTTC
CDR3aa: CASSLGGDRGFEQYF
v_gene: TRBV12-3/TRBV12-4
d_gene: TRBD1
j_gene: TRBJ2-7
abundance: few